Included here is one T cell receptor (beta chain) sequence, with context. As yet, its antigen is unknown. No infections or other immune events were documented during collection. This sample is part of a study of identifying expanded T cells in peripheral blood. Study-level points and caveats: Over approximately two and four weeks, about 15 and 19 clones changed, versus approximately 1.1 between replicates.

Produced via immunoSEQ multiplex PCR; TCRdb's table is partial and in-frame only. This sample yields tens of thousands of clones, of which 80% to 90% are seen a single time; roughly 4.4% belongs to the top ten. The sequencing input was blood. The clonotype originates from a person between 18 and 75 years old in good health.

For the CDR3, the DNA is TGTGCCAGTACCCCGGACAGAAGAGCTAACTATGGCTACACCTTC. Its translation: CASTPDRRANYGYTF. The chain is built from TRBV19 and TRBJ1-2, with D perhaps matching TRBD1 (6 bases). Germline assignment: CDR1 LNHDA and CDR2 SQIVND (reference sequence). CDR3 length: 15 residues. Trimming left V 7 bases short and J 0 bases short, with 15 bases between.